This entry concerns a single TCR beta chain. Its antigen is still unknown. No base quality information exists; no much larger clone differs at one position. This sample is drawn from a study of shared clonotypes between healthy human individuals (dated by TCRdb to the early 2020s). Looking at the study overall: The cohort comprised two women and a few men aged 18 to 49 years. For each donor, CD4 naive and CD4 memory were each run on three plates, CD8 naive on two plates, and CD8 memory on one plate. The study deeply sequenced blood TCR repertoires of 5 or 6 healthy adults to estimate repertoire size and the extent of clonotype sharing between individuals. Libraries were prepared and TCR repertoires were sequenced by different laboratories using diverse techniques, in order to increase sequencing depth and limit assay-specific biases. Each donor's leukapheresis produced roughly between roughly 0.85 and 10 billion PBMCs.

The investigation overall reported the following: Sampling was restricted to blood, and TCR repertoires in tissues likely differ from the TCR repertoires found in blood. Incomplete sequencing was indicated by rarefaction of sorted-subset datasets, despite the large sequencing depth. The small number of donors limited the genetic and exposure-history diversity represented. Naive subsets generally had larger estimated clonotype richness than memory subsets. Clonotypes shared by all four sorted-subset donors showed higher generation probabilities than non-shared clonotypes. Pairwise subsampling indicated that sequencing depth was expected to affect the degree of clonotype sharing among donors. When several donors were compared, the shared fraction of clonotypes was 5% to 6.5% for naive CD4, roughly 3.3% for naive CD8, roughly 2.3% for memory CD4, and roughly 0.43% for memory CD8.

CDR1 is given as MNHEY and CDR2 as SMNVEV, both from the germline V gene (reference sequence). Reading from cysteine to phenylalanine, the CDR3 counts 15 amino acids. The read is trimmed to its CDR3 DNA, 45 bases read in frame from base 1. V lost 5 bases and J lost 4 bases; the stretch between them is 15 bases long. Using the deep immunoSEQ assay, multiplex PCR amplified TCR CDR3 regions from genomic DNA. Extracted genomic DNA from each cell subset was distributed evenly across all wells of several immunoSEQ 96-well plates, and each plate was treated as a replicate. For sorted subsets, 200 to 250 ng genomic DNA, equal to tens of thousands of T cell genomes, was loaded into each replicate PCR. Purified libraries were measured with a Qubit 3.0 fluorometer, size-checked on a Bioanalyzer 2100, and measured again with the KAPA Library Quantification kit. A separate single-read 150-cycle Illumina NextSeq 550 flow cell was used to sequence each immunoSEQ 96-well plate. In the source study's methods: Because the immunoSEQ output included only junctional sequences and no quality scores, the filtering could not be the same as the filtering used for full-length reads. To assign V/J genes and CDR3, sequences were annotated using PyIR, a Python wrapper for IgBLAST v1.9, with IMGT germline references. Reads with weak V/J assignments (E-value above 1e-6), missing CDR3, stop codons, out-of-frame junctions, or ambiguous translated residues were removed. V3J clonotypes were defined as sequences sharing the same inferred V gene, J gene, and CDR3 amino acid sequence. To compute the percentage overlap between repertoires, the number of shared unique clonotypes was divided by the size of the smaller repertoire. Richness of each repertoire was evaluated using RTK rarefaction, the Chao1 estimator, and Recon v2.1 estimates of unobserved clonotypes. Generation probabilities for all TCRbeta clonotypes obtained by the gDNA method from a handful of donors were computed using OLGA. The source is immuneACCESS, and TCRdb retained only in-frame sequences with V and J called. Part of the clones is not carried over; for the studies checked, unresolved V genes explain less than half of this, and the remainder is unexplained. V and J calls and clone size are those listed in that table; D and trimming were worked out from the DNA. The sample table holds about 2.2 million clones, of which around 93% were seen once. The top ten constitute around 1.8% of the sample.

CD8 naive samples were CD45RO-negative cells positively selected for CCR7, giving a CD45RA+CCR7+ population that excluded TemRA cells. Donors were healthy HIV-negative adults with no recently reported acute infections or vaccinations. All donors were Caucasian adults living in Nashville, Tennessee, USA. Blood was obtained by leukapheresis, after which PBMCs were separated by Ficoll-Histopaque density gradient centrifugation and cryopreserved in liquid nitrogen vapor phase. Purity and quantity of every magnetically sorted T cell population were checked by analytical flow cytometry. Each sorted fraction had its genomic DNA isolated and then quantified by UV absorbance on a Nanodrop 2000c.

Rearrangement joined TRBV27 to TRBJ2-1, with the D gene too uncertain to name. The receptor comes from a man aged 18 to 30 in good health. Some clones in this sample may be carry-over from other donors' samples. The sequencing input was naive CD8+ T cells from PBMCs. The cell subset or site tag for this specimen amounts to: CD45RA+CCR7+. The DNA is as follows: TGTGCCAGCAGTCACCGAGACCCAACGTACAATGAGCAGTTCTTC. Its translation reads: CASSHRDPTYNEQFF.